Listed here are 23 T cell receptor beta chains from one sample, sequenced in a study of shared clonotypes between healthy human individuals. CD45RO negativity and positive selection for CCR7 defined naive CD8 cells, a population that excluded terminally differentiated effector memory CD45RA+ cells. The method was immunoSEQ multiplex PCR; TCRdb's version includes in-frame clones alone and lacks a portion of them. The data show more than 2 million clones, about 93% seen once. Sequencing was done on a sample of naive CD8+ T cells from PBMCs. The receptors were sampled from a young man in good health. Some clones in this sample may be carry-over from other donors' samples.

The sample holds one count of this clone. This chain uses TRBV6-5 with TRBJ1-2; D remains unclear. This CDR3 is built from 15 residues. CDR1 is MNHEY, CDR2 SVGAGI, per germline. The V gene lost 0 bases and the J gene lost 6 bases, with 14 bases spanning the gap. The CDR3 loop is CASSYSSPGGDGYTF. In DNA, the CDR3 is TGTGCCAGCAGTTACTCGAGCCCGGGAGGAGATGGCTACACCTTC.

The chain is built from TRBV27 and TRBJ1-1; D gene unclear. Germline V gene lookup returns CDR1 MNHEY and CDR2 SMNVEV (reference sequence). V lost 2 bases, J lost 4 bases, and 11 bases lay in between. The CDR3 consists of 14 residues. CDR3 protein: CASSLLGFGTEAFF. CDR3 nucleotides: TGTGCCAGCAGTTTACTGGGTTTCGGCACTGAAGCTTTCTTT.

This chain links TRBV5-4 with TRBJ1-2, with D possibly being TRBD1 (6 bases). Deletions cut 3 bases from V and 4 bases from J, with 13 bases between. CDR1 SGHNT and CDR2 YYREEE come from the germline V gene (reference sequence). The CDR3 consists of 14 residues. The CDR3 DNA reads as TGTGCCAGCAGCTACAGACAGGCCGTCTATGGCTACACCTTC. Translation: CASSYRQAVYGYTF.

The V and J genes are TRBV6-5 and TRBJ2-7; the D gene is possibly TRBD1 (6 bases). The CDR3 totals 15 residues. Germline V gene data show CDR1 as MNHEY and CDR2 as SVGAGI. The V end lost 3 bases, the J end lost 4 bases, and 16 bases lay between the germline ends. As DNA, the CDR3 is TGTGCCAGCAGTTATTTAGTGGGACAAGCATACGAGCAGTACTTC. Translated: CASSYLVGQAYEQYF.

This clone was found once. V usage is TRBV4-3 and J usage is TRBJ1-4; no firm D call. Trimming took 1 base from V and 3 from J, leaving 12 bases between them. Germline CDR1 reads LGHNA; CDR2 reads YSLEER. CDR3 length equals 16 residues. The CDR3 nucleotides are TGCGCCAGCAGCCAAGTATTCCTCCGTGCTAATGAAAAACTGTTTTTT. Its protein is CASSQVFLRANEKLFF.

This clone was observed a single time. This chain uses TRBV5-4 with TRBJ2-7, with a tentative D call TRBD1 (5 bases). Germline CDR1 and CDR2: SGHNT and YYREEE (reference sequence). Trimming left V 3 bases short and J 2 bases short, with 12 bases between. This CDR3 is 14 amino acids long. This chain's CDR3 is CASSSDVRAYEQYF. The CDR3 bases are TGTGCCAGCAGCTCGGACGTCAGGGCCTACGAGCAGTACTTC.

V usage is TRBV6-5 and J usage is TRBJ2-7; a weak D match, TRBD2 (5 bases). V was clipped by 3 bases and J by 4 bases, with 13 bases between them. Germline V gene sequence: CDR1 MNHEY, CDR2 SVGAGI. This CDR3 is built from 14 residues. CDR3 nucleotide sequence: TGTGCCAGCAGTTATACTGGACTCCAATACGAGCAGTACTTC. Encoded protein: CASSYTGLQYEQYF.

This clone was seen just once. V and J are TRBV28 and TRBJ2-3, with D uncertain. This CDR3 has 17 residues. The V gene lost 3 bases and the J gene lost 4 bases, with 20 bases spanning the gap. Looked up from germline, CDR1 is MDHEN and CDR2 is SYDVKM. The CDR3 sequence: CASSLVADSFNPDTQYF. CDR3 nucleotides: TGTGCCAGCAGTTTGGTGGCTGACTCATTTAACCCAGATACGCAGTATTTT.

V is TRBV25-1 and J is TRBJ1-2; no firm D call. The CDR3 is 10 amino acids. Germline CDR1 is MGHDK and CDR2 is SYGVNS. The V end lost 4 bases, the J end lost 7 bases, and 4 bases lay between the germline ends. CDR3 DNA sequence: TGTGCCAGCAGTGGCCTTGGCTACACCTTC. Amino acids: CASSGLGYTF.

V is TRBV4-1 and J is TRBJ2-7; 11 nucleotides match TRBD2. This CDR3 is 15 amino acids long. V was pared by 1 base and J by 4 bases, with 3 bases of the junction left unmatched. The V gene's germline CDR1 is MGHRA and CDR2 YSYEKL. This CDR3 is CASSQGSSGRYEQYF. CDR3 DNA sequence: TGCGCCAGCAGCCAAGGTTCTAGCGGGAGGTACGAGCAGTACTTC.

The genes are TRBV7-9 and TRBJ2-5; no definite D call. The J call may be wrong; the DNA end is better matched by TRBJ2-7. CDR1 and CDR2 from the germline V gene are SEHNR and FQNEAQ (reference sequence). The CDR3 is 13 amino acids. CDR3: CASSLEAGYEQYF. CDR3 nucleotides: TGTGCCAGCAGCTTAGAGGCAGGATACGAGCAGTACTTC.

V usage is TRBV2 and J usage is TRBJ1-2; D gene ambiguous. The V gene's germline CDR1 is SNHLY and CDR2 FYNNEI. V dropped 11 bases and J dropped 0 bases, with 13 bases sitting between them. The CDR3 has 13 residues. The CDR3 coding sequence is TGTGCCCGCCTCAAGCCGGCTAACTATGGCTACACCTTC. It yields the protein CARLKPANYGYTF. The full variable domain, completed using reference TRBV2 and TRBJ1-2, is EPEVTQTPSHQVTQMGQEVILRCVPISNHLYFYWYRQILGQKVEFLVSFYNNEISEKSEIFDDQFSVERPDGSNFTLKIRSTKLEDSAMYFCARLKPANYGYTFGSGTRLTVV.

This chain joins TRBV28 and TRBJ1-2; 10 bases are shared with TRBD1. Trimming removed 5 bases from V and 4 bases from J; junction bases left unmatched: 10. The CDR3 loop spans 16 amino acids. Germline lookup yields CDR1 MDHEN and CDR2 SYDVKM. The CDR3 DNA follows: TGTGCCAGCAGTCGTCCCGGGACAGGGGCCGGCTATGGCTACACCTTC. It encodes CASSRPGTGAGYGYTF.

The chain uses TRBV6-5 and TRBJ2-1; 10 bases map to TRBD2. Germline V lookup: CDR1 MNHEY, CDR2 SVGAGI. CDR3 length: 15 residues. Losses at the gene ends were 6 bases for V and 7 bases for J; bases not matched to a gene: 9. As DNA, the CDR3 is TGTGCCAGCAGCCGCAGCGGGAGGGCTCGAAATGAGCAGTTCTTC. Translated, it gives CASSRSGRARNEQFF.

The genes are TRBV7-3 and TRBJ2-7; 7 bases fit TRBD1. This CDR3 spans 14 amino acids. The J segment lost 4 bases and the V segment lost 5 bases, leaving 8 bases of the junction unmatched. Germline CDR1 SGHTA, CDR2 FQGTGA. In DNA form, the CDR3 reads TGTGCCAGCAGCCGACGGGACAGACCATACGAGCAGTACTTC. It encodes CASSRRDRPYEQYF. The full variable domain, with the rest looked up from reference TRBV7-3 and TRBJ2-7, is GAGVSQTPSNKVTEKGKYVELRCDPISGHTALYWYRQSLGQGPEFLIYFQGTGAADDSGLPNDRFFAVRPEGSVSTLKIQRTERGDSAVYLCASSRRDRPYEQYFGPGTRLTVT.

The CDR3 loop is CASGVREGIQYF. CDR3 coding DNA: TGTGCCAGCGGGGTAAGGGAAGGGATTCAGTACTTC. This rearrangement joins TRBV6-5 to TRBJ2-4; D is unclear. CDR1 and CDR2 from the germline V gene are MNHEY and SVGAGI. CDR3 length: 12 amino acids. V lost 8 bases and J 10 bases, leaving 15 bases between the germline ends.

The J gene is TRBJ2-7, the V gene TRBV29-1, with TRBD1 matching 7 bases. Germline lookup yields CDR1 SQVTM and CDR2 ANQGSEA. The trim removed 3 bases at V and 1 base at J, leaving 9 bases unmatched. The CDR3 contains 15 residues. The CDR3 protein is CSVEEEGQESYEQYF. Here the CDR3 DNA reads TGCAGCGTTGAGGAGGAAGGACAGGAATCCTACGAGCAGTACTTC.

The CDR3 here is CSVDSENTEAFF. For the CDR3, the DNA is TGCAGCGTCGATTCTGAGAACACTGAAGCTTTCTTT. The chain couples TRBV29-1 to TRBJ1-1; D not resolved. CDR3 size: 12 residues. With 6 bases removed from V and 1 base from J, the gap between germline ends came to 9 bases. Germline V gene sequence: CDR1 SQVTM, CDR2 ANQGSEA.

The rearrangement links TRBV5-1 to TRBJ2-5, with D possibly called TRBD1 or TRBD2 (5 bases each). Trimming left V 1 base short and J 0 bases short, with 13 bases between. CDR3 length: 16 amino acids. Per germline, CDR1 SGHRS and CDR2 YFSETQ. DNA of the CDR3: TGCGCCAGCAGCTTGACCGCCCGGGACCACCAAGAGACCCAGTACTTC. Its protein product is CASSLTARDHQETQYF.

This rearrangement joins TRBV27 to TRBJ2-2; D uncertain. Per germline, CDR1 MNHEY and CDR2 SMNVEV (reference sequence). The ends were cut back, 3 bases at V and 1 base at J, with 12 bases in the middle. The CDR3 extends over 16 amino acids. CDR3 in amino acids: CASSFLTLLNTGELFF. The CDR3 coding sequence is TGTGCCAGCAGTTTTCTTACCCTCTTGAACACCGGGGAGCTGTTTTTT.

Of note for this clone: Distinct nucleotide sequences in the sample also encode this CDR3. The CDR3 sequence is CASSFLAGGYEQYF. The CDR3 bases are TGTGCCAGCAGTTTCCTAGCGGGAGGTTACGAGCAGTACTTC. This chain joins TRBV27 and TRBJ2-7; TRBD2 matches 11 bases. Per the germline V gene, CDR1 is MNHEY and CDR2 is SMNVEV (reference sequence). V lost 3 bases and J lost 4; bases outside the gene matches: 2. The CDR3 consists of 14 residues.

V gene TRBV27 combines with J gene TRBJ2-7; no clear D gene. The CDR3 contains 14 residues. The V end was cut by 5 bases, the J end by 0 bases, with 11 bases between. Per the germline V gene, CDR1 is MNHEY and CDR2 is SMNVEV (reference sequence). For the CDR3, the DNA is TGTGCCAGCAGTCCCGCGAGGAGCTCCTACGAGCAGTACTTC. Residues: CASSPARSSYEQYF.

The gene calls are TRBV6-6 and TRBJ2-7; D possibly corresponds to TRBD2 (7 bases). The germline V and J ends were trimmed by 0 bases and 4 bases, with 16 bases remaining between them. The CDR3 loop spans 16 amino acids. CDR1 and CDR2 (germline): MNHNY, SVGAGI (reference sequence). The CDR3 coding sequence is TGTGCCAGCAGTTACTCCGAACGGGGGGCTGTTTACGAGCAGTACTTC. This codes for CASSYSERGAVYEQYF.